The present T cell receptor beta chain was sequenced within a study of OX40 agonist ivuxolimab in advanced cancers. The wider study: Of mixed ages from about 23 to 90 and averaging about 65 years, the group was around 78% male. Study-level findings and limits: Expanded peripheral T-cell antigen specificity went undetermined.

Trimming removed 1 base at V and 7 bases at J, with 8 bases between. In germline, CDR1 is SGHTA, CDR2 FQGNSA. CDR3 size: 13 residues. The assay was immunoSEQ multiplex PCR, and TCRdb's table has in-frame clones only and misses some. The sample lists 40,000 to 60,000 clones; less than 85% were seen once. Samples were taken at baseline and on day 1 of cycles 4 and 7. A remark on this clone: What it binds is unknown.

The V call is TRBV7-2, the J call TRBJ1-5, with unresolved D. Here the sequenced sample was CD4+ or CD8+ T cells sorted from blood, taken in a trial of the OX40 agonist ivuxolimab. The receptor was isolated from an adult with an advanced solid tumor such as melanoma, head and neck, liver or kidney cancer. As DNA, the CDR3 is TGTGCCAGCAGCTTAGAAGGCCGCCAGCCCCAGCATTTT. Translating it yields CASSLEGRQPQHF.